These 9 T cell receptor beta chains share one sample of origin, sequenced in a study of T-cell reconstitution after alpha-beta-depleted transplantation in children. Preparation of the TCRbeta library was carried out with unique molecular identifiers. From the PCR reads, TCRdb called clonotypes with MiXCR, one entry per CDR3 protein. The sample shows some 390,000 distinct CDR3 sequences, roughly 22% of them seen only once. The sequencing used PBMCs from the stem cell graft donor, collected from the stem cell graft. The receptors were gathered from a human donor who donated a stem cell graft to a child with acute myeloid leukemia.

The chain carries TRBV24-1 and TRBJ2-1; D possibly uses TRBD1 or TRBD2 (5 bases each). The germline V gene encodes CDR1 KGHDR and CDR2 SFDVKD. The CDR3 is 15 residues long. The V and J ends lost 5 bases and 1 base respectively, with 11 bases between them. This CDR3 is CATSVAGASYNEQFF. CDR3 DNA: TGTGCCACCAGTGTGGCCGGGGCGTCCTACAATGAGCAGTTCTTC.

V and J are TRBV28 and TRBJ1-5, with no clear D. The CDR3 consists of 17 residues. V was trimmed by 6 bases and J by 3 bases, leaving 21 bases between them. Germline loops: CDR1 MDHEN, CDR2 SYDVKM. As DNA, the CDR3 is TGTGCCAGCAGAACTATGGGCCTTAGAGGCTCCAATCAGCCCCAGCATTTT. This codes for CASRTMGLRGSNQPQHF.

The genes are TRBV4-1 and TRBJ2-1; 13 nucleotides agree with TRBD2. The germline V gene has CDR1 MGHRA and CDR2 YSYEKL. Losses at the gene ends were 3 bases for V and 9 bases for J; bases not matched to a gene: 11. CDR3 size: 17 residues. CDR3 in amino acids: CASSHPPGLAGVSEQFF. The CDR3 region has the DNA TGCGCCAGCAGCCACCCCCCTGGACTAGCGGGAGTTAGTGAGCAGTTCTTC.

This clonotype was observed a few times. The chain combines TRBV5-5 with TRBJ2-4, with TRBD1 matching 9 bases. The germline CDR1 and CDR2 sequences are SGHKS and YYEKEE (reference sequence). The length of the CDR3 is 13 residues. The J segment lost 6 bases and the V segment lost 3 bases, leaving 1 base of the junction unmatched. The CDR3 is CASSSDRGNIQYF. CDR3 bases: TGTGCCAGCAGCTCGGACAGGGGAAACATTCAGTACTTC.

The chain uses TRBV7-9 and TRBJ1-2; D is possibly TRBD1 (5 bases). Per germline, CDR1 SEHNR and CDR2 FQNEAQ (reference sequence). The CDR3 sequence is 16 residues long. V gave up 1 base and J gave up 0 bases, with 12 bases separating them. The CDR3 nucleotides read TGTGCCAGCAGCTTAGTGAGGGGCAGACCTAACTATGGCTACACCTTC. Its translation: CASSLVRGRPNYGYTF. Based on the CDR3 plus reference TRBV7-9 and TRBJ1-2, the full variable domain is DTGVSQNPRHKITKRGQNVTFRCDPISEHNRLYWYRQTLGQGPEFLTYFQNEAQLEKSRLLSDRFSAERPKGSFSTLEIQRTEQGDSAMYLCASSLVRGRPNYGYTFGSGTRLTVV.

The rearrangement links TRBV4-3 to TRBJ2-2; perhaps TRBD1 as D (5 bases). The V gene's germline CDR1 is LGHNA and CDR2 YSLEER. Trimming pared 0 bases from V and 2 bases from J, leaving 10 bases between. The CDR3 has 16 residues. CDR3 DNA sequence: TGCGCCAGCAGCCAAGACGGACAAGTTAACACCGGGGAGCTGTTTTTT. Translating gives CASSQDGQVNTGELFF.

This clonotype was detected only a few times. The chain couples TRBV12-3 or TRBV12-4 to TRBJ2-7; weak D call: TRBD2 (7 bases). CDR3 length: 13 amino acids. V was pared by 5 bases and J by 6 bases, with 14 bases between. The CDR3 nucleotides read TGTGCCAGCAGTGTGAGGGGGGGGGGCGAGCAGTACTTC. It is translated as CASSVRGGGEQYF.

The chain carries TRBV7-2 and TRBJ2-7; D possibly corresponds to TRBD2 (6 bases). This CDR3 has 16 residues. The V gene lost 3 bases and the J gene lost 0 bases, with 15 bases spanning the gap. Germline V gives CDR1 SGHTA, CDR2 FQGNSA. The CDR3 sequence: CASSFRGRDFSYEQYF. Written as DNA, the CDR3 is TGTGCCAGCAGCTTCAGAGGTCGGGACTTCTCCTACGAGCAGTACTTC.

This clonotype was picked up a small number of times. The rearrangement uses TRBV4-3 and TRBJ1-6, with TRBD1 matching over 8 bases. With 1 base clipped from V and 6 bases from J, the junction kept 5 bases outside the gene matches. CDR1 is LGHNA, CDR2 YSLEER, per germline. The CDR3 spans 16 residues. Written as DNA, the CDR3 is TGCGCCAGCAGCCAAGGGTACAGGGGGAGTAATTCACCCCTCCACTTT. This translates into CASSQGYRGSNSPLHF.